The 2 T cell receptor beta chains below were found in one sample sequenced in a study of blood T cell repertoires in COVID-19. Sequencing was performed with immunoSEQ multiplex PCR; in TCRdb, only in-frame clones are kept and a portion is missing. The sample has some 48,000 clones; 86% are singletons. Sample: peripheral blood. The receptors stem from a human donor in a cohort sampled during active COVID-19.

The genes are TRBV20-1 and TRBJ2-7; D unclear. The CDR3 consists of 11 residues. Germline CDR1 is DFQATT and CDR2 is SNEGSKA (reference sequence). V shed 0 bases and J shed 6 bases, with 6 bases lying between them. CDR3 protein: CSARDRVEQYF. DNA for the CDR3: TGCAGTGCTAGAGATCGGGTCGAGCAGTACTTC.

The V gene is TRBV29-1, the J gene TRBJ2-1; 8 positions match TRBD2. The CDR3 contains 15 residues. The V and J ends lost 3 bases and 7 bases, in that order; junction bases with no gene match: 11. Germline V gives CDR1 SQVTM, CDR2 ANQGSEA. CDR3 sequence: CSVDRYGGASNEQFF. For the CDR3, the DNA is TGCAGCGTTGATAGGTACGGGGGGGCGTCGAATGAGCAGTTCTTC.